Below are 6 T cell receptor beta chains sequenced from a single sample in a study of beta chain features in type 1 diabetes. Study results and caveats: All four CD4+ subsets of Type 1 diabetes patients contained TCRB CDR3s that were moderately but significantly shorter.

The sequenced template was cDNA made from the entire isolated RNA. The repertoire was sequenced with immunoSEQ multiplex PCR; TCRdb's copy has only in-frame clones and lacks some. The sample includes approximately 150,000 clones, approximately 13% seen only once; the top ten take 1% to 1.5%. These receptors' antigens are unknown. Source material: central memory CD4+ T cells from blood. These receptor sequences come from a man aged 18 to 29 with type 1 diabetes.

This clone was observed a handful of times. The chain couples TRBV4-1 to TRBJ1-1; the match to TRBD1 covers 7 bases. The CDR3 spans 17 residues. Per germline, CDR1 MGHRA and CDR2 YSYEKL. The V segment lost 0 bases and the J segment 1 base; nucleotides outside the gene matches: 8. CDR3 region: CASSQDPGGTGNTEAFF. As DNA, the CDR3 is TGCGCCAGCAGCCAAGATCCAGGGGGGACGGGGAACACTGAAGCTTTCTTT.

The chain recombines TRBV5-1 with TRBJ1-1; the D is unclear. The CDR3 totals 13 residues. Germline lookup yields CDR1 SGHRS and CDR2 YFSETQ. V lost 2 bases, J lost 4 bases, and 9 bases lay in between. CDR3 sequence (DNA): TGCGCCAGCAGCTTCGGGGAGGGCACTGAAGCTTTCTTT. This translates into CASSFGEGTEAFF.

The chain couples TRBV2 to TRBJ1-5, with TRBD1 matching over 7 bases. Germline values: CDR1 SNHLY, CDR2 FYNNEI. Trimming at V came to 5 bases and at J to 0 bases, leaving 4 bases not matched to a gene. CDR3 size: 15 residues. This CDR3 is CASSRDSHSNQPQHF. The DNA of the CDR3 is TGTGCCAGCAGTCGGGACAGCCATAGCAATCAGCCCCAGCATTTT.

The CDR3 coding sequence is TGCGCCAGCAGCCCCACCCGCGAGGGTAGACTCCCTCCGAATGAGCAGTTCTTC. Protein sequence: CASSPTREGRLPPNEQFF. V usage is TRBV4-1 and J usage is TRBJ2-1; D perhaps matches TRBD2 (5 bases). In germline, CDR1 is MGHRA, CDR2 YSYEKL. Trimming took off 4 bases at V and 7 bases at J, with 26 bases between the two ends. The CDR3 spans 18 residues.

The V and J genes are TRBV30 and TRBJ1-4; 9 positions agree with TRBD1. V lost 5 bases and J lost 13; bases outside the gene matches: 5. Germline CDR1 and CDR2: GTSNPN and SVGIG (reference sequence). The CDR3 is made up of 11 amino acids. CDR3 loop: CAWDRGSVLFF. The CDR3 nucleotides read TGTGCCTGGGACAGGGGGAGCGTACTGTTTTTT.

The V call is TRBV5-6, the J call TRBJ1-2; the D gene is possibly TRBD1 (5 bases). The CDR3 runs 13 residues. Trimming removed 5 bases from V and 9 bases from J, with 17 bases in between. Germline CDR1 is SGHDT and CDR2 is YYEEEE. The CDR3 here is CASSPRDPRSYTF. CDR3 DNA sequence: TGTGCCAGCAGTCCCCGGGACCCTAGGAGCTACACCTTC.